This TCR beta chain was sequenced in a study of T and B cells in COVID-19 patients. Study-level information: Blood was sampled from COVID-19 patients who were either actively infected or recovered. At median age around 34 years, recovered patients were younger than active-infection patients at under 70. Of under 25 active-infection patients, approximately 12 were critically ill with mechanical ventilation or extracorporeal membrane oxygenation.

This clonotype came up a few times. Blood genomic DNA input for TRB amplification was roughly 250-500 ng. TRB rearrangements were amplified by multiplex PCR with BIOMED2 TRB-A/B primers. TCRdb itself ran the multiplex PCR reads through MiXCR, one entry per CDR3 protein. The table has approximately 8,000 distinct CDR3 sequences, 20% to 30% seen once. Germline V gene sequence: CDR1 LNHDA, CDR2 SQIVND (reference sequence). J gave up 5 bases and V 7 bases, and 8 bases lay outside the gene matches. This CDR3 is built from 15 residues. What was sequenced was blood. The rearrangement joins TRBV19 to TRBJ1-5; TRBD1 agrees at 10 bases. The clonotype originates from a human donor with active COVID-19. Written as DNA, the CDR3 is TGTGCCAGTAAAAAACCCGGGACAGGGGATCAGCCCCAGCATTTT. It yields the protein CASKKPGTGDQPQHF.